Detailed here is one T cell receptor (beta chain). Its matching antigen is unknown. The sample belongs to a study of cytomegalovirus exposure and HLA in healthy donors. For the study at large: A later analysis reported the same platform for the 95 to 150 validation repertoires and the 666 first-cohort repertoires.

General study findings and limits: Some TCR beta chains (164 of them) were listed as cytomegalovirus-associated. In vitro confirmation showed three CMV-associated chains to be CMV antigen specific.

Separation from the roughly 670-subject first cohort characterized the roughly 110-subject validation cohort, to which the donors belonged. This CDR3 is 11 amino acids long. The V end was cut by 5 bases, the J end by 2 bases, with 3 bases between. CDR1 and CDR2 from the germline V gene are SGHTA and FQGNSA. Generated by immunoSEQ multiplex PCR, the TCRdb table keeps only in-frame clones and is missing some. Among around 99,000 clones, about 90% were seen once, and the ten largest hold roughly 2.2%. Specimen: PBMCs. The V gene is TRBV7-2, the J gene TRBJ2-5; unclear D gene. The TCR was taken from a woman aged 18-30 years in good health and CMV-seronegative. CDR3 sequence reads: CASSPQETQYF. The CDR3 DNA sequence: TGTGCCAGCAGCCCACAAGAGACCCAGTACTTC. Supplemented by reference TRBV7-2 and TRBJ2-5, the full variable domain reads GAGVSQSPSNKVTEKGKDVELRCDPISGHTALYWYRQSLGQGLEFLIYFQGNSAPDKSGLPSDRFSAERTGGSVSTLTIQRTQQEDSAVYLCASSPQETQYFGPGTRLLVL.